Listed here are 25 T cell receptor beta chains from one sample, sequenced in a study of identical twins. TCRdb called the 5' RACE reads again in MiXCR, with one record for every CDR3 protein. The repertoire holds 500,000 to 600,000 distinct CDR3 sequences, with 20% to 25% as singletons. Separately, the same data were catalogued under a study of T cells expressing NK-cell markers.

The sequenced sample consisted of CD4+ T cells sorted from blood. The receptors originated from a woman between 18 and 29 years old in good health.

The V call is TRBV5-6, the J call TRBJ1-5, with 8 bases lining up with TRBD1. This CDR3 spans 18 amino acids. V lost 3 bases and J lost 0; bases outside the gene matches: 11. Germline V gene data show CDR1 as SGHDT and CDR2 as YYEEEE. DNA for the CDR3: TGTGCCAGCAGCTCAACGACAGGGGCTTTGGGTAGCAATCAGCCCCAGCATTTT. Amino acid sequence: CASSSTTGALGSNQPQHF.

This clonotype has more than one count but fewer than ten. The V gene is TRBV7-2, the J gene TRBJ2-3; D uncertain. This CDR3 region has 15 residues. V was pared by 8 bases and J by 4 bases, with 19 bases between. Germline-derived CDR1 and CDR2 are SGHTA and FQGNSA. The CDR3 nucleotides are TGTGCCAGCGGAATGACCCCGCTTGGCGCAGATACGCAGTATTTT. Translation gives CASGMTPLGADTQYF.

This clonotype was seen a handful of times. DNA of the CDR3: TGTGCCAGCACCTTGAGCAGGGGTCAGCCCCAGCATTTT. Translated: CASTLSRGQPQHF. The chain is built from TRBV12-3 or TRBV12-4 and TRBJ1-5, with a tentative D call TRBD1 (6 bases). The CDR3 has 13 amino acids. Trimming stripped 7 bases from V and 6 bases from J, with 13 bases between.

The chain carries TRBV4-3 and TRBJ2-7, with 9 bases identical to TRBD2. This CDR3 region has 15 residues. The trim removed 0 bases at V and 9 bases at J, leaving 9 bases unmatched. Germline V CDR1 and CDR2: LGHNA, YSLEER. The CDR3 sequence: CASSQEGREGRRQYF. CDR3 DNA: TGCGCCAGCAGCCAAGAAGGGCGGGAGGGCCGGAGGCAGTACTTC.

Regarding this clonotype: An end of the junction differs from the germline gene, which may be a read error. For the CDR3, the DNA is TGCAGCGTTCAAGACGGGAACTATGGCTACACCTTC. Translated: CSVQDGNYGYTF. V and J are TRBV29-1 and TRBJ1-2, with D unresolved. The CDR3 loop spans 12 amino acids. In germline, CDR1 is SQVTM, CDR2 ANQGSEA.

The V gene is TRBV20-1, the J gene TRBJ1-5; 7 bases map to TRBD1. The CDR3 is 14 residues long. V gave up 5 bases and J gave up 3 bases; unmatched junction bases: 7. Germline assignment: CDR1 DFQATT and CDR2 SNEGSKA (reference sequence). CDR3 sequence: CSAGAGTVNQPQHF. In nucleotides, the CDR3 is TGCAGTGCTGGGGCCGGGACAGTCAATCAGCCCCAGCATTTT.

This clonotype was observed a few times. V usage is TRBV5-6 and J usage is TRBJ2-3; perhaps TRBD1 as D (5 bases). Germline CDR1 is SGHDT and CDR2 is YYEEEE. V was trimmed by 5 bases and J by 0 bases, leaving 16 bases between them. There are 16 residues in the CDR3. DNA for the CDR3: TGTGCCAGCAGTTACAGGAGTTCTTCGAGCACAGATACGCAGTATTTT. Encoded protein: CASSYRSSSSTDTQYF.

The CDR3 DNA follows: TGTGCCAGCAGTACTAGGATAGATACGCAGTATTTT. Its protein is CASSTRIDTQYF. The rearrangement joins TRBV6-2 or TRBV6-3 to TRBJ2-3; tentative D call: TRBD2 (5 bases). Germline V gives CDR1 MNHEY, CDR2 SVGEGT. Trimming took 5 bases from V and 5 from J, leaving 8 bases between them. This CDR3 has 12 residues.

The genes are TRBV18 and TRBJ2-1; the D gene is possibly TRBD2 (6 bases). CDR3 size: 18 residues. Germline V gene sequence: CDR1 KGHSH, CDR2 LQKENI. V lost 0 bases to trimming and J lost 6 bases, with 21 bases between them. The CDR3 is CASSPPGRSSDLFNEQFF. In nucleotides, the CDR3 is TGTGCCAGCTCACCACCGGGGCGTTCTAGCGATTTATTCAATGAGCAGTTCTTC.

This chain links TRBV9 with TRBJ2-7, with D possibly matching TRBD2 (8 bases). Trimming took 4 bases from V and 3 from J, leaving 23 bases between them. From germline, CDR1 is SGDLS and CDR2 YYNGEE. The CDR3 is 17 residues long. The CDR3 spells CASSPREGARGYYEQYF. In DNA form, the CDR3 reads TGTGCCAGCAGCCCCCGGGAGGGGGCGAGGGGTTACTACGAGCAGTACTTC.

V usage is TRBV3-1 and J usage is TRBJ1-2, with D perhaps TRBD1 (6 bases). The CDR3 sequence is 11 residues long. The germline V gene has CDR1 LGHDT and CDR2 YNNKEL (reference sequence). V lost 11 bases to trimming and J lost 8 bases, with 15 bases between them. The CDR3 protein is CAVQGGGGYTF. CDR3 DNA sequence: TGTGCCGTACAGGGAGGAGGGGGCTACACCTTC.

This clonotype was observed many times. The chain has TRBV18 and TRBJ2-1; D gene uncertain. This CDR3 is 12 amino acids long. The V end was cut by 5 bases, the J end by 3 bases, with 5 bases between. Per germline, CDR1 KGHSH and CDR2 LQKENI. The CDR3 region is CASSNSYNEQFF. For the CDR3, the DNA is TGTGCCAGCTCAAACAGCTACAATGAGCAGTTCTTC.

This clonotype was found many times. The CDR3: CASKNGLTNEKLFF. Written as DNA, the CDR3 is TGTGCCAGCAAAAACGGATTAACTAATGAAAAACTGTTTTTT. The rearrangement links TRBV12-3 or TRBV12-4 to TRBJ1-4; D ambiguous. The CDR3 runs to 14 residues. The V and J ends lost 7 bases and 1 base respectively, with 10 bases between them.

This clonotype turned up a few times. The gene calls are TRBV20-1 and TRBJ1-1; D is uncertain. Trimming took 1 base from V and 4 from J, leaving 16 bases between them. The CDR3 has 15 amino acids. Germline-derived CDR1 and CDR2 are DFQATT and SNEGSKA (reference sequence). The CDR3 DNA reads TGCAGTGCTAGAGGGGGAGGGCACGGTGGCACTGAAGCTTTCTTT. As protein: CSARGGGHGGTEAFF.

The gene calls are TRBV12-5 and TRBJ2-1; D is uncertain. V dropped 4 bases and J dropped 8 bases, with 12 bases sitting between them. The germline gives CDR1 LGHNT, CDR2 FRNRAP. The CDR3 loop spans 13 amino acids. CDR3 nucleotide sequence: TGTGCTAGTGGTTCGGCAACAGATGATGAGCAGTTCTTC. Translating gives CASGSATDDEQFF.

This chain uses TRBV28 with TRBJ1-2; D remains ambiguous. The CDR3 sequence is 13 residues long. Trimming shortened V by 3 bases and J by 6 bases, and 11 bases separated the two germline ends. Germline CDR1 is MDHEN and CDR2 is SYDVKM. The CDR3, as DNA: TGTGCCAGCAGTTTCGTTCAGCCTGATGGCTACACCTTC. Amino acid sequence: CASSFVQPDGYTF.

This clonotype turned up a few times. This rearrangement joins TRBV5-6 to TRBJ1-2, with TRBD1 identical over 10 bases. CDR3 length equals 17 residues. J lost 1 base, V lost 4 bases, and 10 bases had no gene match. Germline V gene lookup returns CDR1 SGHDT and CDR2 YYEEEE. CDR3 loop: CASSGVWTGGYNYGYTF. The CDR3 coding sequence is TGTGCCAGCAGCGGAGTCTGGACAGGGGGATATAACTATGGCTACACCTTC.

The rearrangement uses TRBV11-2 and TRBJ2-7; the match to TRBD2 covers 7 bases. The CDR3 contains 14 residues. J gave up 6 bases and V 1 base, and 6 bases lay outside the gene matches. CDR1 SGHAT and CDR2 FQNNGV come from the germline V gene. The CDR3 DNA follows: TGTGCCAGCAGCTTAGGGGCGGGAGAATTCGAGCAGTACTTC. This codes for CASSLGAGEFEQYF.

The gene calls are TRBV15 and TRBJ2-5, with D uncertain. This CDR3 has 11 amino acids. Germline CDR1 reads LNHNV; CDR2 reads YYDKDF (reference sequence). V lost 0 bases to trimming and J lost 4 bases, with 0 bases between them. CDR3 region: CATSREETQYF. In DNA, the CDR3 is TGTGCCACCAGCAGAGAAGAGACCCAGTACTTC. Complete variable domain (other parts from reference TRBV15 and TRBJ2-5): DAMVIQNPRYQVTQFGKPVTLSCSQTLNHNVMYWYQQKSSQAPKLLFHYYDKDFNNEADTPDNFQSRRPNTSFCFLDIRSPGLGDTAMYLCATSREETQYFGPGTRLLVL.

This clonotype has a handful of counts. This rearrangement joins TRBV20-1 to TRBJ2-5, with 8 bases lining up with TRBD1. The CDR3 consists of 13 residues. Unmatched junction bases numbered 7, after V lost 5 bases and J lost 5 bases. CDR1 is DFQATT and CDR2 is SNEGSKA in the germline V gene (reference sequence). CDR3 loop: CSAYSRGRETQYF. The DNA of the CDR3 is TGCAGTGCTTACTCCAGGGGGCGGGAGACCCAGTACTTC.

This clonotype was observed a few times. V usage is TRBV15 and J usage is TRBJ2-1; TRBD2 matches at 11 bases. V gave up 5 bases and J gave up 0 bases; unmatched junction bases: 12. The CDR3 spans 19 residues. CDR1 and CDR2 from the germline V gene are LNHNV and YYDKDF (reference sequence). This chain's CDR3 is CATSGPGTSGFNSYNEQFF. In nucleotides, the CDR3 is TGTGCCACCAGCGGTCCCGGGACTAGCGGTTTCAACTCCTACAATGAGCAGTTCTTC.

J is TRBJ2-3 and V is TRBV5-4, with D maybe TRBD2 (6 bases). Trimming cost V 4 bases and J 0 bases, with 15 bases left between them. The V gene's germline CDR1 is SGHNT and CDR2 YYREEE (reference sequence). CDR3 length equals 16 residues. The CDR3 sequence is CASSLDSAGSTDTQYF. CDR3 sequence (DNA): TGTGCCAGCAGCCTCGACTCCGCGGGGAGCACAGATACGCAGTATTTT.

This clonotype was recorded many times. The genes are TRBV6-5 and TRBJ2-7, with 10 bases identical to TRBD2. This CDR3 is built from 16 residues. V lost 2 bases and J lost 6; bases outside the gene matches: 10. The germline V gene encodes CDR1 MNHEY and CDR2 SVGAGI. CDR3 coding DNA: TGTGCCAGCAGTTACCTCCGAAGCGGGAGGGCGCGCGAGCAGTACTTC. Its translation: CASSYLRSGRAREQYF.

This clonotype was counted a few times. V usage is TRBV7-2 and J usage is TRBJ2-3; 7 bases are shared with TRBD1. The V segment lost 5 bases and the J segment 3 bases; nucleotides outside the gene matches: 11. CDR1 and CDR2 (germline): SGHTA, FQGNSA. This CDR3 region has 16 residues. CDR3 sequence: CASSAAAFRGTDTQYF. The DNA of the CDR3 is TGTGCCAGCAGCGCAGCGGCATTCAGGGGGACAGATACGCAGTATTTT.

J is TRBJ2-1 and V is TRBV10-1; TRBD1 might be the D (6 bases). The germline V and J ends were trimmed by 8 bases and 0 bases, with 26 bases remaining between them. Looked up from germline, CDR1 is WNHNN and CDR2 is SYGVQD (reference sequence). The CDR3 has 19 amino acids. The DNA for the CDR3 is TGCGCCAGCGGCTCGCTGGGCCTAAAGGGGGTGAGCTCCTACAATGAGCAGTTCTTC. Amino acid sequence: CASGSLGLKGVSSYNEQFF.